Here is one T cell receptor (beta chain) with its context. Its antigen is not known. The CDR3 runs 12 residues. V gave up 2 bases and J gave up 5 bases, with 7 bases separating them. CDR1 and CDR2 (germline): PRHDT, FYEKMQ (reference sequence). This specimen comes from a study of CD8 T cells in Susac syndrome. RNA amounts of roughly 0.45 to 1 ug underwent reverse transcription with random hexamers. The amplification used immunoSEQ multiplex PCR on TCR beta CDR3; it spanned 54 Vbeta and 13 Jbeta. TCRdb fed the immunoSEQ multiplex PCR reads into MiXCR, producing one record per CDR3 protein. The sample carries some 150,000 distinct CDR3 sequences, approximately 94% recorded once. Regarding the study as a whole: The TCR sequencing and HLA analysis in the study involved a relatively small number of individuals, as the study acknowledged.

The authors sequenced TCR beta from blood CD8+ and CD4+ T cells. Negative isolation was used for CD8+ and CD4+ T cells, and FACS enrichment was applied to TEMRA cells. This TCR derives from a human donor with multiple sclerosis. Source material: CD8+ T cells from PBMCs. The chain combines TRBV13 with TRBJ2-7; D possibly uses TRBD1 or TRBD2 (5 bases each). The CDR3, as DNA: TGTGCCAGCAGCTTAAGAGGGGACGAGCAGTACTTC. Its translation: CASSLRGDEQYF. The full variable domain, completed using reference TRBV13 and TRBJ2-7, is AAGVIQSPRHLIKEKRETATLKCYPIPRHDTVYWYQQGPGQDPQFLISFYEKMQSDKGSIPDRFSAQQFSDYHSELNMSSLELGDSALYFCASSLRGDEQYFGPGTRLTVT.